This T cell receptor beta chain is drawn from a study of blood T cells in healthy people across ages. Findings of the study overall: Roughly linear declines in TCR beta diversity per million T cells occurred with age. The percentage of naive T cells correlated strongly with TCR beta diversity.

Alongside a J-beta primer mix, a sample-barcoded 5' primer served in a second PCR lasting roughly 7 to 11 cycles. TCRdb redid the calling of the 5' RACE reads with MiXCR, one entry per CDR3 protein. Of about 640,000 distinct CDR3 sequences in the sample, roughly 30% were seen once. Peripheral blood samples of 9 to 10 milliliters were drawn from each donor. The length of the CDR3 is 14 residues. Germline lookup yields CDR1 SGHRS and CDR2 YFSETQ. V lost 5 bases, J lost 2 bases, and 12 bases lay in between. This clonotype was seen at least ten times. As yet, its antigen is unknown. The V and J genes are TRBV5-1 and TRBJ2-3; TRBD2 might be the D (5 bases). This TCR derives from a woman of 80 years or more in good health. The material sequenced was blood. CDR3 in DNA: TGCGCCAGCAGATCTAGCCGACTCACAGATACGCAGTATTTT. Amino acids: CASRSSRLTDTQYF.